The clone carrying this T cell receptor beta chain has just a few counts. Antigen: not known. MiXCR, applied by TCRdb to the 5' RACE reads, yields one record per CDR3 protein. The sample includes 500,000 or so distinct CDR3 sequences, 5.3% seen only once; the top ten take under 4.5%. This record comes from a study of CD8 T cells in ankylosing spondylitis. Whole-study findings and limits: What seemed typical of ankylosing spondylitis blood was a TCR beta motif built from eight highly homologous variants.

Sample: blood, either unsorted or a sorted T cell fraction (not recorded which). This TCR came from a male donor with ankylosing spondylitis.

The CDR3 bases are TGTGCCAGCAGCTTCTACCCCGTCGAGTTGGAGCAGTTCTTC. It encodes CASSFYPVELEQFF. The chain recombines TRBV7-2 with TRBJ2-1, with D uncertain. Germline loops: CDR1 SGHTA, CDR2 FQGNSA. The germline V and J ends were trimmed by 3 bases and 10 bases, with 16 bases remaining between them. CDR3 length: 14 amino acids.